These T cell receptor beta chains were read from a single sample in a study of response to subunit inactivated influenza vaccine. TCRdb ran MiXCR on the RT-PCR reads and lists one entry per CDR3 protein. This sample has approximately 520,000 distinct CDR3 sequences, with about 25% found just once. This specimen consisted of CD4+ T cells sorted from PBMCs, obtained about 5 days after vaccination. These receptors came from a man aged 45-60 years who received an inactivated influenza vaccine. Both conserved end residues are part of each CDR3. Each record gives: CDR3 protein, CDR3 DNA, J gene, D gene, V gene, clone size, CDR3 length. D genes are given only for firm matches. Only some rows state a clone size, as once, few, many or a class for expanded clones.

CASSERGWSNQPQHF TGTGCCAGCAGTGAGAGAGGCTGGAGCAATCAGCCCCAGCATTTT TRBJ1-5 NA TRBV2 once 15
CSVVVNLSYEQYF TGCAGCGTTGTAGTGAACTTATCCTACGAGCAGTACTTC TRBJ2-7 NA TRBV29-1 few 13
CATSRQSATQTQYF TGTGCCACCAGCAGACAATCGGCGACTCAGACCCAGTACTTC TRBJ2-5 NA TRBV15 NA 14
CSASRTSGRIGDEQYF TGCAGTGCCTCCCGGACTAGCGGGAGGATAGGAGACGAGCAGTACTTC TRBJ2-7 TRBD2 TRBV20-1 few 16
CSAVNWRAQETQYF TGCAGTGCCGTAAACTGGAGGGCACAGGAGACCCAGTACTTC TRBJ2-5 NA TRBV20-1 few 14
CASRPLAGGPGTQYF TGTGCCAGCAGACCGTTAGCGGGGGGGCCGGGTACGCAGTATTTT TRBJ2-3 TRBD2 TRBV6-4 few 15
CASSLEARSTDTQYF TGCGCCAGCAGCCTGGAGGCCAGGAGCACAGATACGCAGTATTTT TRBJ2-3 NA TRBV4-3 NA 15
CSANPGAEETQYF TGCAGTGCTAACCCGGGAGCGGAAGAGACCCAGTACTTC TRBJ2-5 NA TRBV20-1 few 13
CSVSARGAQETQYF TGCAGCGTTTCCGCTCGGGGGGCCCAAGAGACCCAGTACTTC TRBJ2-5 NA TRBV29-1 few 14
CASSLTRNTQYF TGTGCCAGCAGTCTGACTAGAAATACGCAGTATTTT TRBJ2-3 NA TRBV6-6 NA 12
CASSLAGTRGETQYF TGTGCCAGCAGCTTAGCCGGCACTCGTGGAGAGACCCAGTACTTC TRBJ2-5 NA TRBV7-2 few 15
CASRATYTGELFF TGTGCCAGCAGGGCAACTTATACCGGGGAGCTGTTTTTT TRBJ2-2 NA TRBV5-5 NA 13
CASSEQANYGYTF TGTGCCAGCAGCGAACAGGCCAACTATGGCTACACCTTC TRBJ1-2 NA TRBV7-9 NA 13
CASRDQGLSSPLHF TGTGCCAGCAGAGACCAGGGGCTGAGTTCACCCCTCCACTTT TRBJ1-6 NA TRBV6-1 few 14
CASSLDPGGTYEQYF TGTGCCAGCAGCTTAGACCCGGGAGGGACCTACGAGCAGTACTTC TRBJ2-7 TRBD2 TRBV7-2 few 15
CASSRPLTAMNTEAFF TGTGCCAGCAGTAGACCCCTGACAGCTATGAACACTGAAGCTTTCTTT TRBJ1-1 NA TRBV12-3/TRBV12-4 NA 16
CASSQGQGSSYGYTF TGTGCCAGCAGCCAGGGACAGGGTTCCTCCTATGGCTACACCTTC TRBJ1-2 TRBD1 TRBV7-6 few 15
CASSFGTTYEQYF TGTGCCAGCAGCTTCGGGACAACCTACGAGCAGTACTTC TRBJ2-7 NA TRBV7-2 NA 13
CASSLAVGQETQYF TGCGCCAGCAGCTTGGCTGTCGGTCAAGAGACCCAGTACTTC TRBJ2-5 NA TRBV5-1 NA 14
CSVERDRGLGSGNTIYF TGCAGCGTTGAGCGGGACAGGGGTTTGGGCTCTGGAAACACCATATATTTT TRBJ1-3 TRBD1 TRBV29-1 many 17
CSARDPRGVGGGDLYNEQFF TGCAGTGCTAGAGATCCCCGCGGGGTCGGCGGGGGAGACTTGTACAATGAGCAGTTCTTC TRBJ2-1 TRBD2 TRBV20-1 NA 20
CASTPAGAYEQYF TGTGCCAGCACCCCCGCCGGAGCCTACGAGCAGTACTTC TRBJ2-7 NA TRBV28 NA 13
CSARIGTAAYEQYF TGCAGTGCTAGAATCGGGACCGCCGCCTACGAGCAGTACTTC TRBJ2-7 NA TRBV20-1 NA 14
CASSYSTGDTQYF TGTGCCAGCAGTTACTCGACAGGAGATACGCAGTATTTT TRBJ2-3 NA TRBV6-2/TRBV6-3 few 13
CASSLSGPQFF TGTGCCAGCAGCCTTAGCGGCCCCCAGTTCTTC TRBJ2-1 NA TRBV5-6 NA 11